Following are 22 T cell receptor beta chains from one sample sequenced in a study of T-cell reconstitution after alpha-beta-depleted transplantation in children. Preparation of the TCRbeta library used unique molecular identifiers. One entry per CDR3 protein, called by TCRdb with MiXCR from the PCR reads. The sample shows 350,000 to 450,000 distinct CDR3 sequences, 13% of them seen only once. Sequencing used PBMCs, obtained from the stem cell graft. All receptors derive from a human donor who donated a stem cell graft to a child with Fanconi anemia.

J is TRBJ1-1 and V is TRBV29-1, with D possibly matching TRBD1 (5 bases). Trimming took off 4 bases at V and 4 bases at J, with 16 bases between the two ends. Germline loops: CDR1 SQVTM, CDR2 ANQGSEA. The CDR3 covers 14 residues. The CDR3 DNA reads as TGCAGCGTTGCGGCATCGGCGGGGCCCACTGAAGCTTTCTTT. Translated: CSVAASAGPTEAFF.

The CDR3 DNA follows: TGCAGCGTTGAGCGGAACCTTCGGGAGACCCAGTACTTC. Translating it yields CSVERNLRETQYF. The chain carries TRBV29-1 and TRBJ2-5; D unclear. The V end was cut by 3 bases, the J end by 5 bases, with 13 bases between. This CDR3 has 13 amino acids. Germline V CDR1 and CDR2: SQVTM, ANQGSEA.

This clonotype was seen a few times. The rearrangement joins TRBV7-8 to TRBJ2-5; weak D call: TRBD2 (5 bases). The V end was cut by 8 bases, the J end by 3 bases, with 16 bases between. CDR3 size: 14 residues. The germline gives CDR1 SGHVS, CDR2 FQNEAQ. The CDR3 here is CASRMQADKETQYF. CDR3 in DNA: TGTGCCAGCCGAATGCAAGCGGATAAAGAGACCCAGTACTTC. Using reference TRBV7-8 and TRBJ2-5 for the parts outside the CDR3, the full variable domain is GAGVSQSPRYKVAKRGQDVALRCDPISGHVSLFWYQQALGQGPEFLTYFQNEAQLDKSGLPSDRFFAERPEGSVSTLKIQRTQQEDSAVYLCASRMQADKETQYFGPGTRLLVL.

This clonotype turned up a few times. The V and J genes are TRBV9 and TRBJ1-1; tentatively, D is TRBD1 (6 bases). V lost 2 bases and J lost 3, with 11 bases in between. Germline CDR1 is SGDLS and CDR2 is YYNGEE. The CDR3 runs to 14 residues. The CDR3 region has the DNA TGTGCCAGCAGCGTTGGGGGCCATGACACTGAAGCTTTCTTT. Its protein is CASSVGGHDTEAFF.

This clonotype came up a few times. The chain is built from TRBV5-1 and TRBJ1-4; TRBD1 matches at 10 bases. This CDR3 region has 15 residues. Germline CDR1 reads SGHRS; CDR2 reads YFSETQ. The J segment lost 8 bases and the V segment lost 7 bases, leaving 11 bases of the junction unmatched. This CDR3 reads CASGTSGTGEEKLFF. The CDR3 nucleotides are TGCGCCAGCGGCACCTCCGGGACAGGGGAAGAAAAACTGTTTTTT. Full variable domain (remainder filled in from reference TRBV5-1 and TRBJ1-4): KAGVTQTPRYLIKTRGQQVTLSCSPISGHRSVSWYQQTPGQGLQFLFEYFSETQRNKGNFPGRFSGRQFSNSRSEMNVSTLELGDSALYLCASGTSGTGEEKLFFGSGTQLSVL.

This chain uses TRBV21-1 with TRBJ1-4; the D segment call TRBD1 is taken from the table without a DNA check. TRBV21-1 represents a pseudogene. CDR3 length equals 20 residues. The CDR3 DNA sequence: TGTGCCAGCAGCGCTCGGACAGAGTTTAAACTTTGTGGGACTAATGAAAAACTGTTTTTT. Its translation is CASSARTEFKLCGTNEKLFF.

V and J are TRBV28 and TRBJ1-5; the D is unclear. The V gene's germline CDR1 is MDHEN and CDR2 SYDVKM. This CDR3 has 16 residues. V was clipped by 2 bases and J by 4 bases, with 15 bases between them. CDR3 sequence reads: CASSLVEGLGNQPQHF. Written as DNA, the CDR3 is TGTGCCAGCAGTTTAGTCGAAGGACTAGGGAATCAGCCCCAGCATTTT.

The chain is built from TRBV11-2 and TRBJ2-1; TRBD2 matches 12 bases. Germline CDR1 and CDR2: SGHAT and FQNNGV. The CDR3 spans 17 residues. V shed 3 bases, J shed 5 bases, and the junction held 8 bases outside the gene matches. The CDR3: CASSLALAGGLDNEQFF. In nucleotides, the CDR3 is TGTGCCAGCAGCTTGGCTCTAGCGGGGGGGCTCGACAATGAGCAGTTCTTC.

The V call is TRBV5-4, the J call TRBJ2-7; perhaps D is TRBD1 or TRBD2 (5 bases each). This CDR3 spans 14 amino acids. The germline V gene encodes CDR1 SGHNT and CDR2 YYREEE (reference sequence). V was clipped by 3 bases and J by 2 bases, with 12 bases between them. The CDR3 sequence: CASSSWDGAYEQYF. The CDR3 bases are TGTGCCAGCAGCTCCTGGGACGGAGCCTACGAGCAGTACTTC.

A few counts support this clonotype. V and J are TRBV10-1 and TRBJ2-3; D uncertain. Germline V gives CDR1 WNHNN, CDR2 SYGVQD (reference sequence). This CDR3 comprises 15 residues. Deletions cut 0 bases from V and 0 bases from J, with 7 bases between. CDR3 bases: TGCGCCAGCAGTGAGTCCCCTCAGAGCACAGATACGCAGTATTTT. Translated, it gives CASSESPQSTDTQYF.

The gene calls are TRBV5-6 and TRBJ1-2; D is possibly TRBD1 (6 bases). Germline V gives CDR1 SGHDT, CDR2 YYEEEE. V lost 0 bases and J 4 bases, leaving 13 bases between the germline ends. CDR3 length: 15 amino acids. CDR3 region: CASSLVGQSSYGYTF. The CDR3 nucleotides read TGTGCCAGCAGCTTGGTTGGACAGAGTTCCTATGGCTACACCTTC.

Many counts were recorded for this clonotype. The chain joins TRBV7-6 to TRBJ1-1, with D perhaps matching TRBD1 (5 bases). Germline loops: CDR1 SGHVS, CDR2 FNYEAQ. CDR3 length: 15 residues. V was pared by 1 base and J by 7 bases, with 16 bases between. CDR3 in DNA: TGTGCCAGCAGCTTAGAGGGAAGCGGGGCCGTTGAAGCTTTCTTT. It yields the protein CASSLEGSGAVEAFF. The full variable domain, its missing parts supplied by reference TRBV7-6 and TRBJ1-1, is GAGVSQSPRYKVTKRGQDVALRCDPISGHVSLYWYRQALGQGPEFLTYFNYEAQQDKSGLPNDRFSAERPEGSISTLTIQRTEQRDSAMYRCASSLEGSGAVEAFFGQGTRLTVV.

This chain joins TRBV20-1 and TRBJ1-1; possibly TRBD1 for D (5 bases). CDR1 is DFQATT and CDR2 is SNEGSKA in the germline V gene (reference sequence). Trimming took off 6 bases at V and 1 base at J, with 15 bases between the two ends. The CDR3 contains 14 residues. The CDR3 bases are TGCAGTGCGCCACTCCCCGGGGCGAACACTGAAGCTTTCTTT. It translates to CSAPLPGANTEAFF.

This clonotype occurred a few times. The chain employs TRBV6-1 and TRBJ1-5, with 8 nucleotides matching TRBD1. V was pared by 6 bases and J by 6 bases, with 7 bases of the junction left unmatched. CDR1 and CDR2 from the germline V gene are MNHNS and SASEGT. The CDR3 spans 14 residues. The CDR3 sequence is CASSETGGSQPQHF. The CDR3 coding sequence is TGTGCCAGCAGCGAAACAGGGGGGAGTCAGCCCCAGCATTTT.

There are a few counts of this clonotype. J is TRBJ2-7 and V is TRBV7-9; 7 bases fit TRBD1. V was clipped by 5 bases and J by 6 bases; unmatched bases: 7. Germline V gene lookup returns CDR1 SEHNR and CDR2 FQNEAQ (reference sequence). This CDR3 region has 13 residues. The CDR3 DNA reads as TGTGCCAGCAGCCATACAGGGGAATTCGAGCAGTACTTC. Protein: CASSHTGEFEQYF.

This clonotype came up a few times. V and J are TRBV27 and TRBJ2-7; TRBD2 aligns across 7 bases. CDR3 length: 16 residues. Germline V gene data show CDR1 as MNHEY and CDR2 as SMNVEV (reference sequence). J gave up 4 bases and V 0 bases, and 9 bases lay outside the gene matches. In DNA form, the CDR3 reads TGTGCCAGCAGTTTATCTGCGGGGGTGGTTAGTTACGAGCAGTACTTC. It yields the protein CASSLSAGVVSYEQYF.

A few counts support this clonotype. The chain carries TRBV7-7 and TRBJ1-1; D unresolved. The CDR3 covers 14 residues. V lost 5 bases, J lost 2 bases, and 12 bases lay in between. Germline V gene sequence: CDR1 SSHAT, CDR2 FNYEAQ (reference sequence). This CDR3 reads CASSPDPSNTEAFF. DNA for the CDR3: TGTGCCAGCAGCCCGGACCCTAGCAACACTGAAGCTTTCTTT.

This clonotype showed up just a few times. This chain links TRBV20-1 with TRBJ2-7; 7 positions match TRBD1. This CDR3 region has 16 residues. V dropped 0 bases and J dropped 0; count of bases not matched to a gene: 8. Germline V gene sequence: CDR1 DFQATT, CDR2 SNEGSKA (reference sequence). The CDR3 region has the DNA TGCAGTGCTAGAGATGTGAGGGGGCCCGGCTCCTACGAGCAGTACTTC. This sequence encodes CSARDVRGPGSYEQYF.

The chain joins TRBV10-2 to TRBJ1-4, with D unresolved. Per germline, CDR1 WSHSY and CDR2 SAAADI. V was cut by 8 bases and J by 7 bases, with 11 bases left in between. The CDR3 runs to 12 residues. Here the CDR3 reads CASGWLGEKLFF. The CDR3 DNA is TGCGCCAGCGGGTGGTTGGGTGAAAAACTGTTTTTT.

This clonotype has at least ten counts. The chain is built from TRBV12-3 or TRBV12-4 and TRBJ1-2; 9 nucleotides align to TRBD1. The V and J ends lost 6 bases and 5 bases, in that order; junction bases with no gene match: 4. CDR3 length: 13 amino acids. Written as DNA, the CDR3 is TGTGCCAGCAGCCCGACAGGGGGGTATGGCTACACCTTC. Translated, it gives CASSPTGGYGYTF.

This clonotype showed up many times. This chain connects TRBV29-1 to TRBJ2-2; D not certain. This CDR3 is 14 amino acids long. Deletions cut 5 bases from V and 6 bases from J, with 16 bases between. Germline CDR1 is SQVTM and CDR2 is ANQGSEA. The DNA for the CDR3 is TGCAGCGTTCAAGGGAAGGGCCCACCCGGGGAGCTGTTTTTT. This gives the protein CSVQGKGPPGELFF.

The sample holds a few counts of this clonotype. This chain connects TRBV5-1 to TRBJ1-2, with TRBD1 identical over 10 bases. After removal of 5 bases from V and 0 bases from J, the junction contained 4 bases not matched to a gene. CDR1 and CDR2 from the germline V gene are SGHRS and YFSETQ. The CDR3 has 15 residues. CDR3 in amino acids: CASSRGQGANYGYTF. CDR3 DNA: TGCGCCAGCAGTAGAGGACAGGGGGCTAACTATGGCTACACCTTC. The whole variable domain, remainder taken from reference TRBV5-1 and TRBJ1-2, is KAGVTQTPRYLIKTRGQQVTLSCSPISGHRSVSWYQQTPGQGLQFLFEYFSETQRNKGNFPGRFSGRQFSNSRSEMNVSTLELGDSALYLCASSRGQGANYGYTFGSGTRLTVV.